This T cell receptor (beta chain) comes out of a study of cytomegalovirus exposure and HLA in healthy donors. For the study at large: Within an early data release were 80 million to 90 million unique TCRs drawn from HLA-typed donors. Researchers found that under 90% of a few hundred genotyped donors fell within the Caucasian-associated ancestry cluster.

The CDR3 loop spans 14 amino acids. J lost 4 bases, V lost 1 base, and 3 bases had no gene match. CDR1 is SGHTA and CDR2 is FQGNSA in the germline V gene. Concerning this clone: The antigen remains undetermined.

Amplification used 60 Vbeta primers and 13 Jbeta primers. Assay used: immunoSEQ multiplex PCR; TCRdb lists only in-frame clones, some missing. The sample shows some 170,000 clones, roughly 79% of them seen only once. Study results and caveats: Reportedly, TCR beta sequences accurately predicted HLA-A and HLA-B alleles in most subjects.

The receptor's source is a man aged 40-49 years in good health and CMV-seropositive. Sequencing input: PBMCs. The chain is built from TRBV7-2 and TRBJ2-7; 8 bases fit TRBD1. The CDR3 DNA is TGTGCCAGCAGCTTAGACACAGGGGGGTACGAGCAGTACTTC. It is translated as CASSLDTGGYEQYF.